One sample yielded the 8 T cell receptor beta chains listed below, sequenced in a study of cytomegalovirus exposure and HLA in healthy donors. PCR primers comprised 60 Vbeta and 13 Jbeta primers. Profiled with immunoSEQ multiplex PCR; TCRdb holds only in-frame clones, not every one. The sample lists some 150,000 clones; 74% were seen once. The sample comprised PBMCs. These receptor sequences come from a man aged 25 to 40 in good health and CMV-seronegative.

This clone came up a few times. This rearrangement joins TRBV29-1 to TRBJ2-7; 9 bases match TRBD1. The trim removed 6 bases at V and 0 bases at J, leaving 3 bases unmatched. CDR1 is SQVTM and CDR2 is ANQGSEA in the germline V gene. This CDR3 comprises 13 residues. The CDR3 DNA is TGCAGCGTGGGACAGGGACTCTCCTACGAGCAGTACTTC. Its translation is CSVGQGLSYEQYF.

This clone occurred a few times. The V and J genes are TRBV5-5 and TRBJ1-5; 9 bases are a match to TRBD1. V gave up 2 bases and J gave up 6 bases; unmatched junction bases: 6. The CDR3 loop spans 15 amino acids. The germline V gene encodes CDR1 SGHKS and CDR2 YYEKEE (reference sequence). CDR3 DNA sequence: TGTGCCAGCAGCTTAACAGGGGGCGCGACTCAGCCCCAGCATTTT. This sequence encodes CASSLTGGATQPQHF.

The chain is built from TRBV5-8 and TRBJ2-3; TRBD2 matches at 10 bases. The CDR3 is made up of 15 amino acids. The germline V gene encodes CDR1 SGHTS and CDR2 YDEGEE. The J segment lost 4 bases and the V segment lost 2 bases, leaving 4 bases of the junction unmatched. As DNA, the CDR3 is TGTGCCAGCAGCTTCAGCGGGGGGGCCTCAGATACGCAGTATTTT. This encodes CASSFSGGASDTQYF.

The chain links TRBV6-5 to TRBJ1-1; D might be TRBD1 (5 bases). The CDR3 totals 12 residues. Germline assignment: CDR1 MNHEY and CDR2 SVGAGI. V lost 8 bases to trimming and J lost 4 bases, with 11 bases between them. CDR3 amino acids: CASRTGGTEAFF. The CDR3 DNA reads TGTGCCAGCCGGACCGGGGGCACTGAAGCTTTCTTT.

The gene calls are TRBV25-1 and TRBJ1-5; a possible D gene is TRBD1 (5 bases). The V and J ends lost 2 bases and 7 bases respectively, with 9 bases between them. The germline gives CDR1 MGHDK, CDR2 SYGVNS. This CDR3 spans 13 amino acids. DNA of the CDR3: TGTGCCAGCAGTGAAGGGGCGTTCCAGCCCCAGCATTTT. Protein sequence: CASSEGAFQPQHF.

This chain joins TRBV21-1 and TRBJ1-4. TRBV21-1 is reported as a pseudogene. CDR3 size: 21 residues. CDR3 sequence reads: CASSKKREQDIGLVLPEKLFF. DNA of the CDR3: TGTGCCAGCAGCAAAAAGCGGGAACAGGATATCGGGTTGGTACTCCCGGAAAAACTGTTTTTT.

J is TRBJ1-6 and V is TRBV9; 7 bases map to TRBD1. CDR3 length equals 15 residues. In germline, CDR1 is SGDLS, CDR2 YYNGEE. V was clipped by 3 bases and J by 5 bases; unmatched bases: 5. This CDR3 reads CASSARTGDNSPLHF. CDR3 nucleotides: TGTGCCAGCAGCGCCCGGACAGGAGATAATTCACCCCTCCACTTT.

The chain recombines TRBV5-4 with TRBJ2-5; 12 nucleotides match TRBD2. V lost 4 bases and J lost 0; bases outside the gene matches: 10. The CDR3 has 18 residues. Germline CDR1 is SGHNT and CDR2 is YYREEE (reference sequence). CDR3 DNA: TGTGCCAGCAGCACCGGACTAGCGGGGCTAACCAACCAAGAGACCCAGTACTTC. It specifies CASSTGLAGLTNQETQYF. The variable domain in full, with the rest retrieved from reference TRBV5-4 and TRBJ2-5, is ETGVTQSPTHLIKTRGQQVTLRCSSQSGHNTVSWYQQALGQGPQFIFQYYREEENGRGNFPPRFSGLQFPNYSSELNVNALELDDSALYLCASSTGLAGLTNQETQYFGPGTRLLVL.